What follows are 13 T cell receptor beta chains derived from one specimen sequenced in a study of cytomegalovirus exposure and HLA in healthy donors. The primer mix had 60 Vbeta and 13 Jbeta primers. Assay: immunoSEQ multiplex PCR; the TCRdb copy retains only in-frame clones and omits some. Among 100,000 to 150,000 clones listed, 55% to 75% were seen once. Source material: PBMCs. These receptors all stem from a man aged 25-40 years in good health and CMV-seronegative.

The chain has TRBV30 and TRBJ1-5; TRBD1 might be the D (6 bases). The CDR3 sequence is 14 residues long. The ends were cut back, 7 bases at V and 3 bases at J, with 16 bases in the middle. Per the germline V gene, CDR1 is GTSNPN and CDR2 is SVGIG (reference sequence). Here the CDR3 reads CASEGPGVNQPQHF. The CDR3 DNA reads as TGTGCCTCTGAAGGGCCAGGGGTCAATCAGCCCCAGCATTTT.

V and J are TRBV4-3 and TRBJ1-3; D remains ambiguous. The CDR3 length is 14 residues. Germline V lookup: CDR1 LGHNA, CDR2 YSLEER. The V and J ends lost 0 bases and 8 bases respectively, with 11 bases between them. CDR3: CASSQESLTDTIYF. For the CDR3, the DNA is TGCGCCAGCAGCCAAGAGTCTTTAACGGACACCATATATTTT.

The genes are TRBV29-1 and TRBJ2-1; TRBD2 is a possible D gene (7 bases). Between the trimmed V and J ends, which lost 5 bases and 2 bases, there was a span of 16 bases. This CDR3 spans 15 amino acids. CDR1 is SQVTM, CDR2 ANQGSEA, per germline. CDR3 nucleotides: TGCAGCGTTCAAGGTGGGGGGGGCCCCTACAATGAGCAGTTCTTC. Translation: CSVQGGGGPYNEQFF.

This clone was counted between two and nine times. The V gene is TRBV5-1, the J gene TRBJ2-2; 8 nucleotides align to TRBD1. Germline V lookup: CDR1 SGHRS, CDR2 YFSETQ. The trim removed 4 bases at V and 6 bases at J, leaving 8 bases unmatched. The CDR3 is 15 residues long. CDR3 nucleotides: TGCGCCAGCAGCCCGGGACAGGATGGTGCCGGGGAGCTGTTTTTT. This codes for CASSPGQDGAGELFF.

The rearrangement joins TRBV7-2 to TRBJ1-2, with 7 bases identical to TRBD1. The CDR3 contains 14 residues. Germline CDR1 SGHTA, CDR2 FQGNSA. V dropped 1 base and J dropped 4; count of bases not matched to a gene: 3. The CDR3 region is CASSLGQGGYGYTF. CDR3 in DNA: TGTGCCAGCAGCTTAGGACAGGGTGGCTATGGCTACACCTTC.

The genes are TRBV6-5 and TRBJ1-6, with D tentatively TRBD1 (5 bases). The length of the CDR3 is 14 residues. Germline CDR1 is MNHEY and CDR2 is SVGAGI. Between the trimmed V and J ends, which lost 5 bases and 5 bases, there was a span of 10 bases. CDR3 bases: TGTGCCAGCAGTCCCCGGGGGAATAATTCACCCCTCCACTTT. Amino acids: CASSPRGNNSPLHF.

The V call is TRBV9, the J call TRBJ2-5, with 11 bases aligning to TRBD2. The CDR3 runs 15 residues. V gave up 3 bases and J gave up 7 bases; unmatched junction bases: 8. Germline CDR1 and CDR2: SGDLS and YYNGEE. Here the CDR3 reads CASSEVAGGRPTQYF. In DNA, the CDR3 is TGTGCCAGCAGCGAGGTAGCGGGGGGGCGTCCGACCCAGTACTTC.

V gene TRBV11-2 combines with J gene TRBJ1-2; possibly TRBD1 for D (5 bases). The germline V and J ends were trimmed by 6 bases and 7 bases, with 21 bases remaining between them. Germline V gives CDR1 SGHAT, CDR2 FQNNGV. The CDR3 is made up of 15 amino acids. CDR3 sequence: CASRRIQDGLGGYTF. CDR3 in DNA: TGTGCCAGCAGGCGCATACAGGACGGTCTTGGTGGCTACACCTTC. The whole variable domain, remainder taken from reference TRBV11-2 and TRBJ1-2, is EAGVAQSPRYKIIEKRQSVAFWCNPISGHATLYWYQQILGQGPKLLIQFQNNGVVDDSQLPKDRFSAERLKGVDSTLKIQPAKLEDSAVYLCASRRIQDGLGGYTFGSGTRLTVV.

This clone was observed a handful of times. This chain links TRBV4-1 with TRBJ1-5; 8 positions match TRBD1. The CDR3 is 17 amino acids. After removal of 0 bases from V and 7 bases from J, the junction contained 11 bases not matched to a gene. Germline loops: CDR1 MGHRA, CDR2 YSYEKL. CDR3 sequence (DNA): TGCGCCAGCAGCCAAGACGACAGGGGATTGGTAGGCCAGCCCCAGCATTTT. It specifies CASSQDDRGLVGQPQHF.

J is TRBJ1-1 and V is TRBV30; a weak D match, TRBD1 (6 bases). CDR1 is GTSNPN and CDR2 is SVGIG in the germline V gene (reference sequence). The CDR3 sequence is 18 residues long. The V and J ends lost 7 bases and 0 bases respectively, with 27 bases between them. The CDR3 loop reads CAYDKTYRQDNMNTEAFF. The CDR3 DNA reads as TGTGCCTATGATAAGACCTATCGACAGGACAACATGAACACTGAAGCTTTCTTT. The full variable domain, its missing parts supplied by reference TRBV30 and TRBJ1-1, is SQTIHQWPATLVQPVGSPLSLECTVEGTSNPNLYWYRQAAGRGLQLLFYSVGIGQISSEVPQNLSASRPQDRQFILSSKKLLLSDSGFYLCAYDKTYRQDNMNTEAFFGQGTRLTVV.

The V gene is TRBV4-2, the J gene TRBJ1-6, with D possibly being TRBD1 (5 bases). This CDR3 is 17 amino acids long. Germline loops: CDR1 LGHNA, CDR2 YNFKEQ. V lost 0 bases, J lost 0 bases, and 9 bases lay in between. CDR3 amino acids: CASSQDGASSYNSPLHF. The CDR3 coding sequence is TGTGCCAGCAGCCAAGATGGGGCGAGCTCCTATAATTCACCCCTCCACTTT.

The chain recombines TRBV7-8 with TRBJ1-4; 7 bases align to TRBD1. V lost 5 bases to trimming and J lost 2 bases; unmatched junction nucleotides: 2. From germline, CDR1 is SGHVS and CDR2 FQNEAQ. This CDR3 is 14 amino acids long. The CDR3 protein is CASSRGGTNEKLFF. DNA for the CDR3: TGTGCCAGCAGCCGAGGGGGCACTAATGAAAAACTGTTTTTT.

The chain carries TRBV5-1 and TRBJ2-3, with 7 bases fitting TRBD1. CDR1 and CDR2 (germline): SGHRS, YFSETQ. CDR3 length equals 15 residues. V lost 0 bases to trimming and J lost 6 bases; unmatched junction nucleotides: 7. The CDR3 spells CASSLAGTEWDTQYF. For the CDR3, the DNA is TGCGCCAGCAGCTTGGCCGGGACAGAATGGGATACGCAGTATTTT.